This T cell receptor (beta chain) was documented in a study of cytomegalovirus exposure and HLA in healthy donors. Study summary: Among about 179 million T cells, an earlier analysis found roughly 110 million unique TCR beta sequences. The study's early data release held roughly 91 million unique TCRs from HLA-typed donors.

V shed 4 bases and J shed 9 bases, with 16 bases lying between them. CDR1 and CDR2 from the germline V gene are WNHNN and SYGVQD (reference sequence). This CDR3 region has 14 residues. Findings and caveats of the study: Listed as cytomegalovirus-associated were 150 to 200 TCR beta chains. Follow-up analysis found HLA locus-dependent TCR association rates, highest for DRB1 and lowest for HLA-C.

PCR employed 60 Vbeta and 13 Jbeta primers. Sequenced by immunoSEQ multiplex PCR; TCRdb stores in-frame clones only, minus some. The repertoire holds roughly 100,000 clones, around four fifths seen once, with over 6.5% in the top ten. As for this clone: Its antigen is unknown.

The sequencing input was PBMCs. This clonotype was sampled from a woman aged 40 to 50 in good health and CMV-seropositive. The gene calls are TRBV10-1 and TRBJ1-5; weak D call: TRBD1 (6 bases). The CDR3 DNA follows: TGCGCCAGCAGTGCAAACAGGGCCGAAGGGCCCCAGCATTTT. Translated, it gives CASSANRAEGPQHF.